This record concerns one T cell receptor (beta chain) sequence. As yet, its antigen is unknown. The data originate from a study of T cell responses to AZD1222 COVID-19 vaccine. Study results and limitations: Baseline seropositivity occurred in only 5 or 6 AZD1222 recipients. Spike-specific TCR breadth and depth went up after people got two AZD1222 doses. The donors showed a predominance of white British ancestry and of females, with possible underestimation of clonal diversity. Only after the peak T cell response were repertoires sampled.

Generated by immunoSEQ multiplex PCR, the TCRdb table keeps only in-frame clones and is missing some. In the table there are roughly 180,000 clones, about nine tenths of which are singletons. The CDR3 spans 15 residues. The germline V gene has CDR1 LGHDT and CDR2 YNNKEL (reference sequence). Between the trimmed V and J ends, which lost 1 base and 13 bases, there was a span of 17 bases. The receptor was isolated from an adult who received the AZD1222 COVID-19 vaccine. This chain links TRBV3-1 (or the pseudogene TRBV3-2) with TRBJ1-6; D might be TRBD1 (5 bases). Material: peripheral blood, obtained 28 days after the second AZD1222 dose. The CDR3 DNA is TGTGCCAGCAGCCAAGGGACAACGCCGGTTGAGCCCCTCCACTTT. This codes for CASSQGTTPVEPLHF.